This TCR beta chain was obtained from a study of T-cell memory formation after mild COVID-19. This clonotype has only a few counts. Per the germline V gene, CDR1 is DFQATT and CDR2 is SNEGSKA (reference sequence). Germline trimming cut 3 bases from V and 0 bases from J; bases unmatched to any gene: 5. This CDR3 region has 15 residues. Each CDR3 protein is one row after TCRdb ran MiXCR on the 5' RACE reads. The repertoire consists of 150,000 to 200,000 distinct CDR3 sequences, with roughly 10% occurring once and the leading ten covering approximately 3.8%. The chain links TRBV20-1 to TRBJ2-7, with 10 bases aligning to TRBD1. This receptor was identified in a man aged 18 to 35 who had mild COVID-19 (a few samples of this study predate the infection). Cell type and time point are not known. The sequencing input was PBMCs or a T cell subset sorted from them (not recorded which). This CDR3 is CSASPGTGASYEQYF. The CDR3 region has the DNA TGCAGTGCTAGTCCCGGGACAGGGGCCTCCTACGAGCAGTACTTC.